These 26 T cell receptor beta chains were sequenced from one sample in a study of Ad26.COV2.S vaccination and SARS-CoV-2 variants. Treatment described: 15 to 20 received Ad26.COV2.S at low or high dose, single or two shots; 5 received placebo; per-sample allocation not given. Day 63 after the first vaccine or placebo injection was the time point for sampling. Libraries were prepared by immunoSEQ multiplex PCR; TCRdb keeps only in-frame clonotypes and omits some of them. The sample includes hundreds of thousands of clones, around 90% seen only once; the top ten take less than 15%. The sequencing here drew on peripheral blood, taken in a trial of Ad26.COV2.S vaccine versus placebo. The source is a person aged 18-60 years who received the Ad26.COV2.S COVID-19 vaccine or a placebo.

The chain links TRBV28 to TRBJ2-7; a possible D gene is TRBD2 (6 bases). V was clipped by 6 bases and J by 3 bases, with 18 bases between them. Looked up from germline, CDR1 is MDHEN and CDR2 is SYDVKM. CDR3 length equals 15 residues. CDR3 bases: TGTGCCAGCAGCTCATCTAGCGCTACCGGCTACGAGCAGTACTTC. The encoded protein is CASSSSSATGYEQYF.

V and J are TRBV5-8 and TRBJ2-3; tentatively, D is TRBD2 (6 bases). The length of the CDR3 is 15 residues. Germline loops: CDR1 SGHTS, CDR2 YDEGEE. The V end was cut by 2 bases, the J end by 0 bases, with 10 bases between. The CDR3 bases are TGTGCCAGCAGCTTCAGGACTATCAGCACAGATACGCAGTATTTT. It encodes CASSFRTISTDTQYF. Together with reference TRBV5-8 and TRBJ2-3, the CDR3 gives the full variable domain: EAGVTQSPTHLIKTRGQQATLRCSPISGHTSVYWYQQALGLGLQFLLWYDEGEERNRGNFPPRFSGRQFPNYSSELNVNALELEDSALYLCASSFRTISTDTQYFGPGTRLTVL.

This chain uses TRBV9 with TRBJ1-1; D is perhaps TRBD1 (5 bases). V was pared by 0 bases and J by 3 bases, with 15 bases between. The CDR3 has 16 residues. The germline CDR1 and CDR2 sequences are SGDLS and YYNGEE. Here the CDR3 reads CASSVATGDSHTEAFF. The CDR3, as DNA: TGTGCCAGCAGCGTAGCAACAGGAGACAGCCACACTGAAGCTTTCTTT.

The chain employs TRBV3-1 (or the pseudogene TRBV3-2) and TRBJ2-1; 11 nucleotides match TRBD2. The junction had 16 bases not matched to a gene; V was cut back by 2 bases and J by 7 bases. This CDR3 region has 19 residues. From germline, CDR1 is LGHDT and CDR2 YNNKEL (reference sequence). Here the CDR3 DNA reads TGTGCCAGCAGCCAAATACCTTCCAATCTAGCGGGAGGAGTAAATGAGCAGTTCTTC. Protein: CASSQIPSNLAGGVNEQFF.

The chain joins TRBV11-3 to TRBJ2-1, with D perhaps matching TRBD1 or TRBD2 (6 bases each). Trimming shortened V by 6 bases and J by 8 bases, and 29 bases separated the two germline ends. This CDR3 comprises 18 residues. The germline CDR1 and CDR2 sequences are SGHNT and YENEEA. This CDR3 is CASSRSGNSPPGADEQFF. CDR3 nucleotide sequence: TGTGCCAGCAGTCGTAGCGGAAACTCACCGCCAGGGGCCGATGAGCAGTTCTTC.

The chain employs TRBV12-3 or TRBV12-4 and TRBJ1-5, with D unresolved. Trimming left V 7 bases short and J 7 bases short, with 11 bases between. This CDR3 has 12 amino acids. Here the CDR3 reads CASTLYGQPQHF. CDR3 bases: TGTGCCAGCACCCTGTATGGCCAGCCCCAGCATTTT.

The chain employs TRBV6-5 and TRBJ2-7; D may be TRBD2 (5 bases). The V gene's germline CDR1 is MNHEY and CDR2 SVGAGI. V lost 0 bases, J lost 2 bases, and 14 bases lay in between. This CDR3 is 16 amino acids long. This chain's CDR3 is CASSYSLGAEAYEQYF. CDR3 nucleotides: TGTGCCAGCAGTTACTCGTTAGGAGCGGAAGCCTACGAGCAGTACTTC.

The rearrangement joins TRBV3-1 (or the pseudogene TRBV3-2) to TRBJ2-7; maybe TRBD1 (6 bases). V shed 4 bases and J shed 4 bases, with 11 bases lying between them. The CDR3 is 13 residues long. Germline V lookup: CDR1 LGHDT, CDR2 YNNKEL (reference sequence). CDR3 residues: CASSRQERYEQYF. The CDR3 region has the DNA TGTGCCAGCAGCCGACAGGAGAGATACGAGCAGTACTTC.

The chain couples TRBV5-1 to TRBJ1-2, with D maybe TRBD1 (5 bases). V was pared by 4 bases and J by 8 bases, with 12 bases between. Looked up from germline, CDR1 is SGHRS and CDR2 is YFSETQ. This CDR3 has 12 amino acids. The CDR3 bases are TGCGCCAGCAGCCCCGGGGGAGAAGGCTACACCTTC. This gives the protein CASSPGGEGYTF.

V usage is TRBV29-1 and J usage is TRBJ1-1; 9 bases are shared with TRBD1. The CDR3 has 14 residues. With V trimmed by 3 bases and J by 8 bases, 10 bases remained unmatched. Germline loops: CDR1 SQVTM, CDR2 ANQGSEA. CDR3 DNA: TGCAGCGTTGAGGCGGGACAGGGCGCACTCGAAGCTTTCTTT. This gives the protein CSVEAGQGALEAFF.

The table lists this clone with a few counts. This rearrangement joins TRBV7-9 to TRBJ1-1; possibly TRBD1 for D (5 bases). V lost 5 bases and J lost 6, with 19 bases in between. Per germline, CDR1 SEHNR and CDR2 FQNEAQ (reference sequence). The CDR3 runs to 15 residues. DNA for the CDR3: TGTGCCAGCAGCCCGCAGGGCCCGGTCAGCCCTGAAGCTTTCTTT. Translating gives CASSPQGPVSPEAFF.

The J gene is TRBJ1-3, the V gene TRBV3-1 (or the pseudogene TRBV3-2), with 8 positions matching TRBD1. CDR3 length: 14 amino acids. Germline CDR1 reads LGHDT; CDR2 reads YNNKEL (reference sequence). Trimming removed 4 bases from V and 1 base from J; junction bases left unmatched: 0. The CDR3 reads CASSRTGSGNTIYF. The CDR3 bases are TGTGCCAGCAGCCGGACAGGGTCTGGAAACACCATATATTTT.

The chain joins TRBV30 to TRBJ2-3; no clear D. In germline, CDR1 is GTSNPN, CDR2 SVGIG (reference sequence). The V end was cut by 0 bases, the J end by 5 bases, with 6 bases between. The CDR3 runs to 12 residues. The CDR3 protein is CAWSVYGDTQYF. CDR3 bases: TGTGCCTGGAGTGTATATGGAGATACGCAGTATTTT.

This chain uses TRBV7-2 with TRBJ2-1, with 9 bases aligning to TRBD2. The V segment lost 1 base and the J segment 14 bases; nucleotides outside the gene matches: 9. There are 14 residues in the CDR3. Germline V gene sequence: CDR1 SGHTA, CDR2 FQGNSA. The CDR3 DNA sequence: TGTGCCAGCAGCTTAGAAGCTAGCGGGATCCCAAAGTTCTTC. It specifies CASSLEASGIPKFF.

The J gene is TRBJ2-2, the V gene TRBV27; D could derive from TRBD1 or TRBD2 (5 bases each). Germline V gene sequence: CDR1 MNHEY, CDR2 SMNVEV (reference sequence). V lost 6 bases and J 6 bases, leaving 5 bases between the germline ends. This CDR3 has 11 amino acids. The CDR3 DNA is TGTGCCAGCAGGGGGGCCGGGGAGCTGTTTTTT. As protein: CASRGAGELFF.

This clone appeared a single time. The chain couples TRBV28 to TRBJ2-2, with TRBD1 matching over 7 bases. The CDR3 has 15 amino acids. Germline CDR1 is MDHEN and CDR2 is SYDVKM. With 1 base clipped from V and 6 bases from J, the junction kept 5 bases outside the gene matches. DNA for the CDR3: TGTGCCAGCAGTTTATTGGGTACAGGGGCCGGGGAGCTGTTTTTT. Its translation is CASSLLGTGAGELFF.

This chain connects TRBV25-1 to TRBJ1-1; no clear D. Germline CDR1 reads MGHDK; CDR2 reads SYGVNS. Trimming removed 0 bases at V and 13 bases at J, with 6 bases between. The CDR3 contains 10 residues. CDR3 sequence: CASSEYVVFF. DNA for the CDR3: TGTGCCAGCAGTGAATATGTAGTTTTCTTT.

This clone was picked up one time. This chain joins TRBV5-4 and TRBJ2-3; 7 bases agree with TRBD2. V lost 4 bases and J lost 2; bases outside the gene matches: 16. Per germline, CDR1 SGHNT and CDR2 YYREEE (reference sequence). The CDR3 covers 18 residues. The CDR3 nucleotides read TGTGCCAGCAGCCCCGCCCGTTTCGGGGGGAGGTTCACAGATACGCAGTATTTT. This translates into CASSPARFGGRFTDTQYF. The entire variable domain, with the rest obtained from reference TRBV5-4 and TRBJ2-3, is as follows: ETGVTQSPTHLIKTRGQQVTLRCSSQSGHNTVSWYQQALGQGPQFIFQYYREEENGRGNFPPRFSGLQFPNYSSELNVNALELDDSALYLCASSPARFGGRFTDTQYFGPGTRLTVL.

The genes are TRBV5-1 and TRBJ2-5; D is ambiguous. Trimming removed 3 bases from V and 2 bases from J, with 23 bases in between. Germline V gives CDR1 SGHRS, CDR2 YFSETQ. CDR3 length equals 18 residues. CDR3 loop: CASSSGLSPGPVQETQYF. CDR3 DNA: TGCGCCAGCAGCTCCGGTCTGAGTCCCGGACCCGTTCAAGAGACCCAGTACTTC.

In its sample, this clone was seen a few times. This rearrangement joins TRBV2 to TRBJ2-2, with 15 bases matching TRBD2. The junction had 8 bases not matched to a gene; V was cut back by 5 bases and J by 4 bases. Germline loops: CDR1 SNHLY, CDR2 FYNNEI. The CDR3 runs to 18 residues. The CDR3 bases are TGTGCCAGCAGTAGGGGACTAGCGGGAGGCGGGGTCACCGGGGAGCTGTTTTTT. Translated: CASSRGLAGGGVTGELFF. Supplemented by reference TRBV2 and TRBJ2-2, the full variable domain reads EPEVTQTPSHQVTQMGQEVILRCVPISNHLYFYWYRQILGQKVEFLVSFYNNEISEKSEIFDDQFSVERPDGSNFTLKIRSTKLEDSAMYFCASSRGLAGGGVTGELFFGEGSRLTVL.

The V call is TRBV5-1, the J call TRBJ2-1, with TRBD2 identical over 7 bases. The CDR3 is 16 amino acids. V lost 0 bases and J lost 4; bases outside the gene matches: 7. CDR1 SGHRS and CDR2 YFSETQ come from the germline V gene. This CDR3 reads CASSLEGSGLYNEQFF. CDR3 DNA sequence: TGCGCCAGCAGCTTGGAAGGTAGCGGGCTTTACAATGAGCAGTTCTTC.

Here the CDR3 reads CASSVETGPLNNEQFF. The CDR3 region has the DNA TGTGCCAGCAGCGTAGAAACGGGGCCACTGAACAATGAGCAGTTCTTC. The chain has TRBV9 and TRBJ2-1; TRBD1 or TRBD2 may be the D gene (5 bases each). Trimming cost V 0 bases and J 5 bases, with 15 bases left between them. In germline, CDR1 is SGDLS, CDR2 YYNGEE. CDR3 length: 16 amino acids. The whole variable domain, filled in from reference TRBV9 and TRBJ2-1, reads DSGVTQTPKHLITATGQRVTLRCSPRSGDLSVYWYQQSLDQGLQFLIQYYNGEERAKGNILERFSAQQFPDLHSELNLSSLELGDSALYFCASSVETGPLNNEQFFGPGTRLTVL.

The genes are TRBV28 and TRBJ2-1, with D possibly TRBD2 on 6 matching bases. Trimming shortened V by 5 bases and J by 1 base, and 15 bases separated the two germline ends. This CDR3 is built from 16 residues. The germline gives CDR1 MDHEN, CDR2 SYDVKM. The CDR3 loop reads CASSPQDYSSYNEQFF. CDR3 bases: TGTGCCAGCAGTCCCCAGGACTACTCTTCCTACAATGAGCAGTTCTTC.

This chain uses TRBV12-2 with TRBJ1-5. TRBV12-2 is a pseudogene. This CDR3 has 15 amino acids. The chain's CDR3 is CASRLVARGHQPQHF. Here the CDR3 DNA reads TGTGCAAGTCGCTTAGTAGCCCGAGGGCATCAGCCCCAGCATTTT.

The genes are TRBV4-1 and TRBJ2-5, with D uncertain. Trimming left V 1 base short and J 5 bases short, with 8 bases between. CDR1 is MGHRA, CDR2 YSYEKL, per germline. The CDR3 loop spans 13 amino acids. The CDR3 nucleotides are TGCGCCAGCAGCCAAGGTCCGCGGGAGACCCAGTACTTC. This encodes CASSQGPRETQYF.

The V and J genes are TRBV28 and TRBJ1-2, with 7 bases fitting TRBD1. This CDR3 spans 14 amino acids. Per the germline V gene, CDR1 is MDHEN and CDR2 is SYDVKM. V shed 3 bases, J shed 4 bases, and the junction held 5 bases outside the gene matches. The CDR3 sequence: CASSFDRDLYGYTF. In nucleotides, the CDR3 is TGTGCCAGCAGTTTTGACAGGGACCTCTATGGCTACACCTTC.